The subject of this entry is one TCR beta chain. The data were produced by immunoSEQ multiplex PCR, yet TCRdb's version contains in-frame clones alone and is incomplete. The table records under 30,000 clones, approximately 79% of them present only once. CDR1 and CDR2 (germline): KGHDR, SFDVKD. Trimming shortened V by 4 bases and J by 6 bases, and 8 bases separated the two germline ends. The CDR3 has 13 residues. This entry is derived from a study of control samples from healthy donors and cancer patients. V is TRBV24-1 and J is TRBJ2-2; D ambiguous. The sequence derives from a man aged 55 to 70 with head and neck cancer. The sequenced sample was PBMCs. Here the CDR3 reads CATSESGPGELFF. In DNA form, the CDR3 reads TGTGCCACCAGTGAATCAGGCCCCGGGGAGCTGTTTTTT.